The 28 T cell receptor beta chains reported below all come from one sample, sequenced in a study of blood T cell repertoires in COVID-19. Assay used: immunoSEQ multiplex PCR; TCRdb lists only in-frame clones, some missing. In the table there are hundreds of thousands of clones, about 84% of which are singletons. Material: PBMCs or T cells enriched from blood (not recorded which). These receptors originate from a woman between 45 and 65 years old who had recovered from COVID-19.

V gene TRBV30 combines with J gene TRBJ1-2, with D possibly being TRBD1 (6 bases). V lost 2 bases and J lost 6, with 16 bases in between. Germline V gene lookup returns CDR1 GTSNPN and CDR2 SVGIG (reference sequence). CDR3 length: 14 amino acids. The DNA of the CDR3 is TGTGCCTGGAGTAGCTTCTCGGGGGGGCATGGCTACACCTTC. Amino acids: CAWSSFSGGHGYTF.

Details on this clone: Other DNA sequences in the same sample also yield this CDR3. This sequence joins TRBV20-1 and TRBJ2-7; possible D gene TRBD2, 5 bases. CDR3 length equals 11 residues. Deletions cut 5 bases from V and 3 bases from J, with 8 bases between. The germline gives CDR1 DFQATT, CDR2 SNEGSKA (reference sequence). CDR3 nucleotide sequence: TGCAGTGCTCGCCGGGGCTACGAGCAGTACTTC. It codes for CSARRGYEQYF.

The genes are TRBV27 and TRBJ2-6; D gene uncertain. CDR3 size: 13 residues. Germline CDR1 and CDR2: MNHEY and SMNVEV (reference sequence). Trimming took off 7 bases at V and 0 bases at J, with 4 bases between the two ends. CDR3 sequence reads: CASTNSGANVLTF. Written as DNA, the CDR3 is TGTGCCAGCACCAACTCTGGGGCCAACGTCCTGACTTTC.

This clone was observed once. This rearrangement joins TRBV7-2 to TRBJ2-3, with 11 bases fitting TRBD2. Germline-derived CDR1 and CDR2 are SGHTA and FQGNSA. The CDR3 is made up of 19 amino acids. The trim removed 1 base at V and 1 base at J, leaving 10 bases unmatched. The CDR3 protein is CASSLVRLAGGPGTDTQYF. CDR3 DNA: TGTGCCAGCAGCTTAGTGAGGTTAGCGGGGGGGCCTGGCACAGATACGCAGTATTTT. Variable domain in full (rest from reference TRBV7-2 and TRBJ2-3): GAGVSQSPSNKVTEKGKDVELRCDPISGHTALYWYRQSLGQGLEFLIYFQGNSAPDKSGLPSDRFSAERTGGSVSTLTIQRTQQEDSAVYLCASSLVRLAGGPGTDTQYFGPGTRLTVL.

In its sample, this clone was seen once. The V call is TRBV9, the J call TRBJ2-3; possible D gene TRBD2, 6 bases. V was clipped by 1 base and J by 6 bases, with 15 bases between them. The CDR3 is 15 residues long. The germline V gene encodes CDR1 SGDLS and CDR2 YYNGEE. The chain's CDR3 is CASSVSGVTVDTQYF. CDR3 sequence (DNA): TGTGCCAGCAGCGTATCGGGGGTGACTGTGGATACGCAGTATTTT.

The CDR3 DNA sequence: TGTGCCAGCAGCAGGGGGGATGAAAAACTGTTTTTT. It yields the protein CASSRGDEKLFF. This chain uses TRBV6-5 with TRBJ1-4, with 7 bases aligning to TRBD1. Per germline, CDR1 MNHEY and CDR2 SVGAGI. This CDR3 is 12 amino acids long. V gave up 6 bases and J gave up 6 bases; unmatched junction bases: 1.

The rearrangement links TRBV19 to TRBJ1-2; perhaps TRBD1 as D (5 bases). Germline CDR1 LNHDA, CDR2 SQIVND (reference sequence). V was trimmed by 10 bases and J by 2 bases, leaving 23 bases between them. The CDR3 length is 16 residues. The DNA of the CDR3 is TGTGCCACCCGGAGGGCAGGGAGTCGGCGGAACTATGGCTACACCTTC. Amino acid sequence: CATRRAGSRRNYGYTF.

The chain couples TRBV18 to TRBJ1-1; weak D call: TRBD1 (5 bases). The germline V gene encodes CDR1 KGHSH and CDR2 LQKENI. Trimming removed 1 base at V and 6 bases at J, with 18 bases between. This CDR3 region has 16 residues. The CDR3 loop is CASSPLAGTLKSEAFF. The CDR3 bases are TGTGCCAGCTCACCACTTGCCGGGACTCTAAAATCTGAAGCTTTCTTT.

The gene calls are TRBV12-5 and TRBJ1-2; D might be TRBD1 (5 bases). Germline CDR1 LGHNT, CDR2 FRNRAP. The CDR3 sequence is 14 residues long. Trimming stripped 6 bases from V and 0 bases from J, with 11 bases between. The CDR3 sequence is CASGHRGPNYGYTF. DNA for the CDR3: TGTGCTAGTGGGCATAGGGGCCCTAACTATGGCTACACCTTC.

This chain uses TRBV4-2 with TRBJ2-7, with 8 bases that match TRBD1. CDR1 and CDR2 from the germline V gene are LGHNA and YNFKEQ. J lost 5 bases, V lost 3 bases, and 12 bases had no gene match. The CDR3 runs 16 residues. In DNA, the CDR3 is TGTGCCAGCAGCCAGGCGTTTGGACAGGGATACGACGAGCAGTACTTC. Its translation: CASSQAFGQGYDEQYF.

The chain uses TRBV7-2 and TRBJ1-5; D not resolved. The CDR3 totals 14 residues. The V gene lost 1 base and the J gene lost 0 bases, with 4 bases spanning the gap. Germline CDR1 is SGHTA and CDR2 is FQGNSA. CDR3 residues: CASSLGVSNQPQHF. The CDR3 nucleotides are TGTGCCAGCAGCTTAGGAGTTAGCAATCAGCCCCAGCATTTT.

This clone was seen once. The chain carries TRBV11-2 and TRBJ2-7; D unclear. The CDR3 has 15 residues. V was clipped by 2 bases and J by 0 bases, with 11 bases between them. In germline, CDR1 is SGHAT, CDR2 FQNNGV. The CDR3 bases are TGTGCCAGCAGCTTATCCCCTAGAAACTCCTACGAGCAGTACTTC. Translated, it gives CASSLSPRNSYEQYF. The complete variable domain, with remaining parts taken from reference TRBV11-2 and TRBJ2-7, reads EAGVAQSPRYKIIEKRQSVAFWCNPISGHATLYWYQQILGQGPKLLIQFQNNGVVDDSQLPKDRFSAERLKGVDSTLKIQPAKLEDSAVYLCASSLSPRNSYEQYFGPGTRLTVT.

CDR3 region: CASSQRPGTMNTEAFF. Written as DNA, the CDR3 is TGTGCCAGCAGCCAGCGGCCGGGAACAATGAACACTGAAGCTTTCTTT. The chain uses TRBV11-2 and TRBJ1-1; unclear D gene. Trimming stripped 5 bases from V and 0 bases from J, with 16 bases between. CDR1 SGHAT and CDR2 FQNNGV come from the germline V gene. The CDR3 runs to 16 residues. Drawing the rest from reference TRBV11-2 and TRBJ1-1, the complete variable domain is EAGVAQSPRYKIIEKRQSVAFWCNPISGHATLYWYQQILGQGPKLLIQFQNNGVVDDSQLPKDRFSAERLKGVDSTLKIQPAKLEDSAVYLCASSQRPGTMNTEAFFGQGTRLTVV.

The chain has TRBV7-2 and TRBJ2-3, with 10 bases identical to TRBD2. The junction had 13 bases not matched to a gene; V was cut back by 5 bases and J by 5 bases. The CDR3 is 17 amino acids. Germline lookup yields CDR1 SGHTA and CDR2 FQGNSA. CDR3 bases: TGTGCCAGCAGCCCCGCCCCTCTAGCGGGGGCTGGAGATACGCAGTATTTT. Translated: CASSPAPLAGAGDTQYF.

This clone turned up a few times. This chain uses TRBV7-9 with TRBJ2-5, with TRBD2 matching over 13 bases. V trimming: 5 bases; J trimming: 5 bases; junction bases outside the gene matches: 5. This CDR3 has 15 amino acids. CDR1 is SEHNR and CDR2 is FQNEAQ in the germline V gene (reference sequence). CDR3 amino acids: CASSPGLAGSETQYF. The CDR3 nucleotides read TGTGCCAGCAGCCCGGGACTAGCGGGGAGTGAGACCCAGTACTTC.

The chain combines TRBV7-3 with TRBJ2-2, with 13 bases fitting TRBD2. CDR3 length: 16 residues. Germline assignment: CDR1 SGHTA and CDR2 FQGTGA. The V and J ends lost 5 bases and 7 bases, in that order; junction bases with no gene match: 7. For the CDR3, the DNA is TGTGCCAGCAGCCCGACTAGCGGGAGGCCAAACGGGGAGCTGTTTTTT. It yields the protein CASSPTSGRPNGELFF.

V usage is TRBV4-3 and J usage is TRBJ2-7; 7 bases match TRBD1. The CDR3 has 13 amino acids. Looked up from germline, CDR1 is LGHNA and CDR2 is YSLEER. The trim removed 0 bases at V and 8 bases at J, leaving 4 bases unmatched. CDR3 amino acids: CASSQEEGAKQYF. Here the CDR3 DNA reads TGCGCCAGCAGCCAAGAAGAGGGGGCAAAGCAGTACTTC.

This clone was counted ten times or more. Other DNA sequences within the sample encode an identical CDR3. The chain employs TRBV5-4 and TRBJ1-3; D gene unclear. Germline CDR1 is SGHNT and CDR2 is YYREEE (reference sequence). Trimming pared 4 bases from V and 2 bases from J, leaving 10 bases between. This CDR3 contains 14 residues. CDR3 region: CASSLRGAGNTIYF. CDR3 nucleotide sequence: TGTGCCAGCAGCCTACGAGGAGCTGGAAACACCATATATTTT. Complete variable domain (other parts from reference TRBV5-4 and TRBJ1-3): ETGVTQSPTHLIKTRGQQVTLRCSSQSGHNTVSWYQQALGQGPQFIFQYYREEENGRGNFPPRFSGLQFPNYSSELNVNALELDDSALYLCASSLRGAGNTIYFGEGSWLTVV.

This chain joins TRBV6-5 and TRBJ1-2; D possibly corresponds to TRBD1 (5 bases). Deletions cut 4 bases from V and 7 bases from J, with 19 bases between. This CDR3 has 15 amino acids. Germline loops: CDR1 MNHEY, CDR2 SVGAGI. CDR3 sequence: CASSSDGVGLSGYTF. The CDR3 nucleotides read TGTGCCAGCAGTTCCGACGGGGTGGGACTGAGTGGCTACACCTTC.

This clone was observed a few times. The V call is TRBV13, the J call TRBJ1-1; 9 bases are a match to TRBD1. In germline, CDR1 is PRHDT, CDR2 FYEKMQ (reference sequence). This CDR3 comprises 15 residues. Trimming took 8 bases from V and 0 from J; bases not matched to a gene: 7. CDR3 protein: CASPPGQGLNTEAFF. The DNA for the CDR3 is TGTGCCAGCCCCCCGGGACAGGGTTTGAACACTGAAGCTTTCTTT.

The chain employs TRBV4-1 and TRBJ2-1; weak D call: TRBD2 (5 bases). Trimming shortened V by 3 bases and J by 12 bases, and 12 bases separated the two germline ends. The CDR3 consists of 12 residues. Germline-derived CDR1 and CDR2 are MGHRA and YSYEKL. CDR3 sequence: CASSQGDRTQFF. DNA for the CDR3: TGCGCCAGCAGCCAGGGAGATAGGACGCAGTTCTTC.

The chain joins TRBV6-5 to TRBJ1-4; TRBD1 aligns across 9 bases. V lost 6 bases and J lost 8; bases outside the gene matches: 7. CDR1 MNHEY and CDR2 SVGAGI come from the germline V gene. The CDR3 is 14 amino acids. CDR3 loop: CASRQRQGGEKLFF. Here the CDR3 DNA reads TGTGCCAGCAGACAAAGACAGGGGGGCGAAAAACTGTTTTTT.

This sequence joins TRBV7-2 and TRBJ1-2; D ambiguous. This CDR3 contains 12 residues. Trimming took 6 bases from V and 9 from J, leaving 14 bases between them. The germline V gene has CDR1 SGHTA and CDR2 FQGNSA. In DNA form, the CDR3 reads TGTGCCAGCAGTTTAACCTCCGGGAGCTACACCTTC. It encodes CASSLTSGSYTF.

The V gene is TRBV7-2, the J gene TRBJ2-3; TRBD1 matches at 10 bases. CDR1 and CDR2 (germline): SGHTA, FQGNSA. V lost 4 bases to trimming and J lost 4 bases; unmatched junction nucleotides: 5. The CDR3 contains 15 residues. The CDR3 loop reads CASSSGQGIADTQYF. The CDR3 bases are TGTGCCAGCAGCTCGGGACAGGGGATAGCAGATACGCAGTATTTT.

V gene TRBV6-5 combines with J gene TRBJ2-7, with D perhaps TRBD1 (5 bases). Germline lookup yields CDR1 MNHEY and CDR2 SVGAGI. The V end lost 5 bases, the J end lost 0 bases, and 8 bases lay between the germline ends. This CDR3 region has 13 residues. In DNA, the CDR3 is TGTGCCAGCAGTCGACAGCCCTCCTACGAGCAGTACTTC. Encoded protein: CASSRQPSYEQYF.

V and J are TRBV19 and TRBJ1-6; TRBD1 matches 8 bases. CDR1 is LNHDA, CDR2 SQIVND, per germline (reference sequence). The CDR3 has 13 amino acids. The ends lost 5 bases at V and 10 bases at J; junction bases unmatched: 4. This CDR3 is CASSRTGKSPLHF. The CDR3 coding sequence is TGTGCCAGTAGTCGGACAGGGAAATCACCCCTCCACTTT.

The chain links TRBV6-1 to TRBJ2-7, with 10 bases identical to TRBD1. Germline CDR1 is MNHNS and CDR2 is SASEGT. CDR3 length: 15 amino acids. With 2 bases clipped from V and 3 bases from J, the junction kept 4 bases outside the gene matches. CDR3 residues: CASSEPRTGGYEQYF. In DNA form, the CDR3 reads TGTGCCAGCAGTGAACCAAGGACAGGGGGCTACGAGCAGTACTTC.

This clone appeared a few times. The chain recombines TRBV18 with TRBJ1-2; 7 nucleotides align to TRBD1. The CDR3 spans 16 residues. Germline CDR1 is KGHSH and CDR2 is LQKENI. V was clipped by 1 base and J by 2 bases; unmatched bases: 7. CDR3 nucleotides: TGTGCCAGCTCACCACAGACAGGGAAAGCGAACTATGGCTACACCTTC. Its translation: CASSPQTGKANYGYTF.